Following are 10 T cell receptor beta chains from one sample sequenced in a study of tumor and adjacent non-tumor tissue in lung cancer. This sample's RNA came from whole unsorted tissue. The library came from three nested PCR rounds adapted from ARM-PCR protocols. TCRdb reprocessed the multiplex PCR reads with MiXCR, giving one entry per CDR3 protein. The sample lists under 150,000 distinct CDR3 sequences; about 66% were seen once. Sequencing was carried out using lung tumor tissue. Every receptor here comes from a man aged 25 to 45 with non-small cell lung cancer.

This chain connects TRBV25-1 to TRBJ1-1, with a weak D call TRBD1 (5 bases). This CDR3 spans 12 amino acids. Trimming removed 3 bases at V and 9 bases at J, with 11 bases between. From germline, CDR1 is MGHDK and CDR2 SYGVNS. CDR3 amino acids: CASSELAGKAFF. The CDR3 nucleotides read TGTGCCAGCAGTGAGTTAGCAGGGAAAGCTTTCTTT.

With respect to this clonotype: At one boundary the junction diverges from the germline segment, which might be a read error. V gene TRBV29-1 combines with J gene TRBJ2-3, with TRBD1 as a possible D gene (6 bases). Germline CDR1 and CDR2: SQVTM and ANQGSEA. The CDR3 consists of 13 residues. CDR3 in DNA: TGCAGCGACCTCCGACAGGACACACATACGCACTATTTT. It specifies CSDLRQDTHTHYF.

The sample holds many counts of this clonotype. The chain links TRBV20-1 to TRBJ1-1, with a weak D call TRBD1 (6 bases). Germline lookup yields CDR1 DFQATT and CDR2 SNEGSKA (reference sequence). CDR3 size: 12 residues. The CDR3 region has the DNA TGCACCGTAGGGGGGATGAACACTGAAGCTTTCTTT. Protein sequence: CTVGGMNTEAFF.

As regards this clonotype: A much larger clone sits a single nucleotide away, making a read error possible. This chain connects TRBV6-6 to TRBJ2-3; D unclear. The CDR3 covers 12 residues. CDR1 and CDR2 (germline): MNHNY, SVGAGI (reference sequence). The ends were cut back, 10 bases at V and 3 bases at J, with 11 bases in the middle. The CDR3 here is CANTLSTDTQYF. The CDR3 nucleotides are TGTGCCAACACCCTGTCAACAGATACGCAGTATTTT.

In its sample, this clonotype was seen a few times. The chain recombines TRBV24-1 with TRBJ2-5; 8 nucleotides line up with TRBD1. Germline CDR1 reads KGHDR; CDR2 reads SFDVKD. V was pared by 6 bases and J by 4 bases, with 3 bases of the junction left unmatched. The CDR3 runs 13 residues. The CDR3 protein is CATSSTGGETQYF. The CDR3 DNA sequence: TGTGCCACCAGTTCCACAGGGGGAGAGACCCAGTACTTC.

This clonotype was seen once. The chain uses TRBV20-1 and TRBJ2-1; possibly TRBD1 or TRBD2 for D (6 bases each). The CDR3 spans 15 residues. Germline V lookup: CDR1 DFQATT, CDR2 SNEGSKA (reference sequence). Between the trimmed V and J ends, which lost 6 bases and 6 bases, there was a span of 21 bases. The CDR3 bases are TGCAGTGCCGAGACGGGGGCCAGAATAATCAATGAGCAGTTCTTC. Protein: CSAETGARIINEQFF.

The chain combines TRBV11-3 with TRBJ2-1; unclear D gene. The CDR3 is made up of 13 amino acids. Deletions cut 10 bases from V and 6 bases from J, with 16 bases between. Germline V lookup: CDR1 SGHNT, CDR2 YENEEA. The CDR3 here is CAIRPIPGNEQFF. As DNA, the CDR3 is TGTGCCATCAGGCCCATACCTGGCAATGAGCAGTTCTTC.

For this clonotype: One junction end does not reproduce the germline sequence, and a read error may be involved. This chain joins TRBV20-1 and TRBJ2-1; 7 nucleotides match TRBD1. The CDR3 covers 15 residues. CDR1 and CDR2 (germline): DFQATT, SNEGSKA (reference sequence). The CDR3 loop is CSDRDRDSTFNEQFF. The CDR3 DNA reads as TGCAGTGATAGAGATAGGGACAGTACTTTTAATGAGCAGTTCTTC.

A word on this clonotype: A much larger clone lies a single base off, so this may be a read error. The chain carries TRBV5-4 and TRBJ1-2; TRBD1 agrees at 9 bases. The CDR3 length is 15 residues. Germline V CDR1 and CDR2: SGHNT, YYREEE (reference sequence). The CDR3: CANSSKTGGGYGYTF. CDR3 in DNA: TGTGCCAACAGCTCGAAGACAGGGGGAGGCTATGGCTACACCTTC.

At least ten counts were recorded for this clonotype. The chain is built from TRBV5-6 and TRBJ2-1, with 15 bases that match TRBD2. In germline, CDR1 is SGHDT, CDR2 YYEEEE. The CDR3 sequence is 16 residues long. V dropped 4 bases and J dropped 7; count of bases not matched to a gene: 6. In DNA, the CDR3 is TGTGCCAGCAGCCCGGGGACTAGCGGGAGGTCTAATGAGCAGTTCTTC. Its translation is CASSPGTSGRSNEQFF.